One and the same sample provided the 18 T cell receptor beta chains below, sequenced in a study of T-cell memory formation after mild COVID-19. One entry per CDR3 protein results from TCRdb running MiXCR on the 5' RACE reads. The table shows 70,000 to 100,000 distinct CDR3 sequences, with approximately 13% occurring only once. The specimen sequenced was PBMCs or a T cell subset sorted from them (not recorded which). All receptors derive from an adult woman who had mild COVID-19 (a few samples of this study predate the infection). Cell type and time point are not known.

The rearrangement links TRBV6-5 to TRBJ2-3; the D call may be TRBD1 or TRBD2 (6 bases each). Between the trimmed V and J ends, which lost 0 bases and 2 bases, there was a span of 12 bases. The germline gives CDR1 MNHEY, CDR2 SVGAGI. The CDR3 is 16 residues long. In DNA, the CDR3 is TGTGCCAGCAGTTACTCTCCCGGGGGCGACACAGATACGCAGTATTTT. Translation: CASSYSPGGDTDTQYF.

The V call is TRBV4-3, the J call TRBJ1-5; D possibly corresponds to TRBD1 (5 bases). The CDR3 length is 17 residues. Germline loops: CDR1 LGHNA, CDR2 YSLEER. The V end lost 0 bases, the J end lost 2 bases, and 14 bases lay between the germline ends. In nucleotides, the CDR3 is TGCGCCAGCAGCCAAGAGATGGGGGGGTCGGGCAATCAGCCCCAGCATTTT. This sequence encodes CASSQEMGGSGNQPQHF.

This chain connects TRBV29-1 to TRBJ1-3; D remains unclear. The V gene's germline CDR1 is SQVTM and CDR2 ANQGSEA. V dropped 5 bases and J dropped 0 bases, with 11 bases sitting between them. The CDR3 is made up of 14 amino acids. The CDR3 DNA is TGCAGCGTTACAGCTCCGAGCTCTGGAAACACCATATATTTT. Amino acid sequence: CSVTAPSSGNTIYF.

The chain is built from TRBV9 and TRBJ1-6; D remains ambiguous. Looked up from germline, CDR1 is SGDLS and CDR2 is YYNGEE. V was pared by 4 bases and J by 8 bases, with 16 bases between. The CDR3 spans 15 residues. CDR3 nucleotides: TGTGCCAGCAGCCGACTTCCATTGGCATATTCACCCCTCCACTTT. It specifies CASSRLPLAYSPLHF.

The chain employs TRBV20-1 and TRBJ2-1; TRBD1 matches 7 bases. Germline trimming cut 4 bases from V and 2 bases from J; bases unmatched to any gene: 5. This CDR3 is built from 14 residues. Germline values: CDR1 DFQATT, CDR2 SNEGSKA (reference sequence). The CDR3 DNA follows: TGCAGTGCTATAGACAGGGTCGCCTACAATGAGCAGTTCTTC. It yields the protein CSAIDRVAYNEQFF.

This clonotype was seen a handful of times. The chain is built from TRBV2 and TRBJ2-2; D is perhaps TRBD1 (5 bases). CDR3 length: 14 residues. Trimming cost V 10 bases and J 0 bases, with 12 bases left between them. Germline V gives CDR1 SNHLY, CDR2 FYNNEI. The CDR3 DNA follows: TGTGCCACCCTAGGGGTCGCGAACACCGGGGAGCTGTTTTTT. Its translation is CATLGVANTGELFF.

V is TRBV5-6 and J is TRBJ2-7, with a possible D match to TRBD2 (6 bases). The germline V gene has CDR1 SGHDT and CDR2 YYEEEE. CDR3 size: 13 residues. V was clipped by 0 bases and J by 7 bases, with 11 bases between them. CDR3 sequence: CASSLGGGEEQYF. The CDR3 DNA sequence: TGTGCCAGCAGCTTGGGCGGAGGGGAAGAGCAGTACTTC.

This clonotype was observed a few times. The chain carries TRBV7-3 and TRBJ2-5, with 7 bases matching TRBD1. V shed 3 bases, J shed 5 bases, and the junction held 9 bases outside the gene matches. This CDR3 comprises 15 residues. Germline CDR1 and CDR2: SGHTA and FQGTGA. The CDR3 loop reads CASSLTGTAAETQYF. In nucleotides, the CDR3 is TGTGCCAGCAGCTTGACCGGGACAGCCGCGGAGACCCAGTACTTC.

The gene calls are TRBV7-9 and TRBJ1-3; the match to TRBD1 covers 7 bases. The germline V gene encodes CDR1 SEHNR and CDR2 FQNEAQ (reference sequence). V lost 5 bases and J lost 0; bases outside the gene matches: 16. This CDR3 region has 19 residues. The CDR3 region has the DNA TGTGCCAGCAGCGAGATTACTTCGGGACAGCCTAGCTCTGGAAACACCATATATTTT. This sequence encodes CASSEITSGQPSSGNTIYF. The whole variable domain, remainder taken from reference TRBV7-9 and TRBJ1-3, is DTGVSQNPRHKITKRGQNVTFRCDPISEHNRLYWYRQTLGQGPEFLTYFQNEAQLEKSRLLSDRFSAERPKGSFSTLEIQRTEQGDSAMYLCASSEITSGQPSSGNTIYFGEGSWLTVV.

The CDR3 protein is CASSYPFIRSYNEQFF. The CDR3 nucleotides are TGTGCCAGCAGTTATCCGTTTATACGCTCCTACAATGAGCAGTTCTTC. V usage is TRBV6-2 or TRBV6-3 and J usage is TRBJ2-1; D gene uncertain. V was trimmed by 3 bases and J by 0 bases, leaving 12 bases between them. This CDR3 has 16 residues. Germline V lookup: CDR1 MNHEY, CDR2 SVGEGT.

This clonotype was recorded a few times. V usage is TRBV29-1 and J usage is TRBJ1-1; TRBD1 aligns across 9 bases. Germline trimming cut 0 bases from V and 3 bases from J; bases unmatched to any gene: 11. CDR1 SQVTM and CDR2 ANQGSEA come from the germline V gene. The CDR3 loop spans 17 amino acids. CDR3 DNA: TGCAGCGTTGAAGATATTGGGACAGGGTCTTCGGACACTGAAGCTTTCTTT. Translation gives CSVEDIGTGSSDTEAFF. Combining the CDR3 with reference TRBV29-1 and TRBJ1-1 gives the whole variable domain SAVISQKPSRDICQRGTSLTIQCQVDSQVTMMFWYRQQPGQSLTLIATANQGSEATYESGFVIDKFPISRPNLTFSTLTVSNMSPEDSSIYLCSVEDIGTGSSDTEAFFGQGTRLTVV.

In this sample, this clonotype turned up a few times. This rearrangement joins TRBV5-1 to TRBJ2-7; D possibly uses TRBD1 or TRBD2 (5 bases each). CDR3 length: 15 amino acids. Between the trimmed V and J ends, which lost 3 bases and 4 bases, there was a span of 17 bases. Per germline, CDR1 SGHRS and CDR2 YFSETQ. CDR3 sequence reads: CASSSGPWDPYEQYF. As DNA, the CDR3 is TGCGCCAGCAGCTCGGGACCCTGGGACCCTTACGAGCAGTACTTC.

This clonotype was seen only a few times. The chain is built from TRBV29-1 and TRBJ2-7; TRBD2 aligns across 7 bases. V shed 5 bases and J 7 bases; nucleotides not matched to a gene: 14. Germline CDR1 and CDR2: SQVTM and ANQGSEA. The CDR3 length is 14 residues. For the CDR3, the DNA is TGCAGCGTTCCCCTTCCGGGACTATCGAATGAGCAGTACTTC. Translation: CSVPLPGLSNEQYF.

The chain employs TRBV7-8 and TRBJ2-3; D may correspond to TRBD1 or TRBD2 (5 bases each). CDR1 is SGHVS, CDR2 FQNEAQ, per germline. Trimming pared 1 base from V and 0 bases from J, leaving 14 bases between. This CDR3 spans 17 amino acids. The CDR3 reads CASSLGGIVRSTDTQYF. In DNA form, the CDR3 reads TGTGCCAGCAGCTTAGGGGGGATTGTCAGGAGCACAGATACGCAGTATTTT.

In its sample, this clonotype was seen a few times. The rearrangement links TRBV7-9 to TRBJ2-1; tentative D call: TRBD2 (6 bases). CDR3 size: 15 residues. V lost 5 bases and J 3 bases, leaving 14 bases between the germline ends. Germline values: CDR1 SEHNR, CDR2 FQNEAQ (reference sequence). CDR3 nucleotide sequence: TGTGCCAGCAGCCCCCCTGGCGGGAACTACAATGAGCAGTTCTTC. It translates to CASSPPGGNYNEQFF.

The chain combines TRBV29-1 with TRBJ2-3; 9 bases line up with TRBD1. Germline values: CDR1 SQVTM, CDR2 ANQGSEA. V lost 7 bases and J lost 2; bases outside the gene matches: 7. The CDR3 totals 14 residues. The CDR3 DNA reads as TGCAGCGCTTCGGGACAGGGTTTCACAGATACGCAGTATTTT. The encoded protein is CSASGQGFTDTQYF.

This clonotype was picked up a small number of times. This chain links TRBV5-5 with TRBJ2-1, with TRBD2 identical over 11 bases. Trimming removed 4 bases from V and 4 bases from J; junction bases left unmatched: 7. CDR1 SGHKS and CDR2 YYEKEE come from the germline V gene (reference sequence). CDR3 size: 16 residues. The CDR3 is CASSAWLAGGYNEQFF. In nucleotides, the CDR3 is TGTGCCAGCAGCGCCTGGCTAGCGGGGGGATACAATGAGCAGTTCTTC.

This clonotype came up a few times. In DNA, the CDR3 is TGTGCCAGCAGCCCCACGGGGACTAGCTCCTACAATGAGCAGTTCTTC. This encodes CASSPTGTSSYNEQFF. The rearrangement links TRBV12-3 or TRBV12-4 to TRBJ2-1; TRBD2 matches 8 bases. This CDR3 spans 16 amino acids. With 6 bases clipped from V and 0 bases from J, the junction kept 7 bases outside the gene matches.